The clone carrying this T cell receptor beta chain occurred a few times. Clones were sequenced by immunoSEQ multiplex PCR, and TCRdb holds only the in-frame ones, with some missing. Of about 160,000 clones detected, around 90% appear once; the ten largest clones hold 1.9%. V lost 7 bases and J lost 4, with 10 bases in between. The germline CDR1 and CDR2 sequences are LNHDA and SQIVND (reference sequence). The CDR3 runs to 12 residues. This sample is part of a study of T cell responses to AZD1222 COVID-19 vaccine. Sequences were derived from peripheral blood, sampled on day 0 of AZD1222 vaccination. The sequence came from an adult in good health. J is TRBJ1-1 and V is TRBV19; D remains ambiguous. This CDR3 reads CASTSWGTEAFF. The DNA for the CDR3 is TGTGCCAGTACCTCTTGGGGCACTGAAGCTTTCTTT. Looking up the rest from reference TRBV19 and TRBJ1-1 gives the full variable domain: DGGITQSPKYLFRKEGQNVTLSCEQNLNHDAMYWYRQDPGQGLRLIYYSQIVNDFQKGDIAEGYSVSREKKESFPLTVTSAQKNPTAFYLCASTSWGTEAFFGQGTRLTVV.